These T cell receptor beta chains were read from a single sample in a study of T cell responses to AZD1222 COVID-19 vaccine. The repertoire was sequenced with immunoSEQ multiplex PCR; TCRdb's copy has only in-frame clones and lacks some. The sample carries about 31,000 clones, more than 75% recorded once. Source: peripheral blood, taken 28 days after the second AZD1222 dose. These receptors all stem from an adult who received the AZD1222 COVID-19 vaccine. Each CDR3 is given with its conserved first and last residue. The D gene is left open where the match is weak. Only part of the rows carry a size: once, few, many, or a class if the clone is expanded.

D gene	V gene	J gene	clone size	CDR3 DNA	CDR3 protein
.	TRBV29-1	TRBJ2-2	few	TGCAGCGTTGATCCCCAGGGACCCACCGGGGAGCTGTTTTTT	CSVDPQGPTGELFF
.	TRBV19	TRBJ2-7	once	TGTGCCAGTAGTATAGGGGTAGTCCGCGACGAGCAGTACTTC	CASSIGVVRDEQYF
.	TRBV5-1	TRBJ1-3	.	TGCGCCAGCAGCCCGGAGGGGGGTAACACCATATATTTT	CASSPEGGNTIYF
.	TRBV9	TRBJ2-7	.	TGTGCCAGCAGCGTAGGGCAGGGGGACTTTTACGAGCAGTACTTC	CASSVGQGDFYEQYF
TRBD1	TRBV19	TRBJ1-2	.	TGTGCCAGTAGTCAATTAGCAGGGGGCTATGGCTACACCTTC	CASSQLAGGYGYTF
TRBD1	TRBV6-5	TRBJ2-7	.	TGTGCCAGCAGAGATCTTAACAGGGGATCCTACGAGCAGTACTTC	CASRDLNRGSYEQYF
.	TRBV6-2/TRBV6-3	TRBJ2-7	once	TGTGCCAGCAGTTACTCGATCGCCGTTTTGAGCTCCTACGAGCAGTACTTC	CASSYSIAVLSSYEQYF
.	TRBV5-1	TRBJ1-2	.	TGCGCCAGCAGCTCAAGACAGGTTCCCTATGGCTACACCTTC	CASSSRQVPYGYTF
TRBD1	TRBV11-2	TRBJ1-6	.	TGTGCCAGCAGCTCCTGGACAGGGAGAAATGGTTCACCCCTCCACTTT	CASSSWTGRNGSPLHF
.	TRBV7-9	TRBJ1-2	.	TGTGCCAGCAGCTTAGTAAGTGACTATGGCTACACCTTC	CASSLVSDYGYTF
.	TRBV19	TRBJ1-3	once	TGTGCCAGTAGTGTAAGACAGATCTCTGGAAACACCATATATTTT	CASSVRQISGNTIYF
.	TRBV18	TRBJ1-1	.	TGTGCCAGCTCGGTCGACAAGAACACTGAAGCTTTCTTT	CASSVDKNTEAFF
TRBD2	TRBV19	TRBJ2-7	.	TGTGCCAGTAGCCCGGGGGGGACGGTGTATTACGAGCAGTACTTC	CASSPGGTVYYEQYF
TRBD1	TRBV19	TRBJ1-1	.	TGTGCCAGTAGTGCGGGACAGTACACTGAAGCTTTCTTT	CASSAGQYTEAFF
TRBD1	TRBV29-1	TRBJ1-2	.	TGCAGCGTTGCCGGGACAGTCTATGGCTACACCTTC	CSVAGTVYGYTF
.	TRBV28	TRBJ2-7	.	TGTGCCAGCAGCACAGGGGGAGGGGGCAGGAACGAGCAGTACTTC	CASSTGGGGRNEQYF
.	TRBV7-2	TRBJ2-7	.	TGTGCCAGCAGCTCCAGGGGAGCCTACGAGCAGTACTTC	CASSSRGAYEQYF
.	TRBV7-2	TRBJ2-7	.	TGTGCCAGCAGCGGCCAACCCTACGGTTACTACGAGCAGTACTTC	CASSGQPYGYYEQYF
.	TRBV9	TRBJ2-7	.	TGTGCCAGCAGCGTAGGTATTCAGGGTACCTACGAGCAGTACTTC	CASSVGIQGTYEQYF
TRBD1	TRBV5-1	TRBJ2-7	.	TGCGCCAGCAGCTCCTTACTGACAGGGTTCGAGCAGTACTTC	CASSSLLTGFEQYF
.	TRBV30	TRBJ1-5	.	TGTGCCTGGAGTGCCAGGGCAGATCAGCCCCAGCATTTT	CAWSARADQPQHF
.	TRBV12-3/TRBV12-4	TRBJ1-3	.	TGTGCCAGCAGCCTCGACATAGGAAACACCATATATTTT	CASSLDIGNTIYF
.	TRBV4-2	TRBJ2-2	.	TGTGCCAGCAGCCGCACTGGGCAGGGTAGGCTCGGGGAGCTGTTTTTT	CASSRTGQGRLGELFF
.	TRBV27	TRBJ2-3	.	TGTGCCAGCAGTTTCGTAAGTTCTAGCACAGATACGCAGTATTTT	CASSFVSSSTDTQYF
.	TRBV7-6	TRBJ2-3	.	TGTGCCAGCAGTCCTCCGGGCCCTTCCTCCACAGATACGCAGTATTTT	CASSPPGPSSTDTQYF
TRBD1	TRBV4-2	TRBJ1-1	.	TGTGCCAGCAGCGATTCGGACAGGTTGAACACTGAAGCTTTCTTT	CASSDSDRLNTEAFF
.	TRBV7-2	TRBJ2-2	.	TGTGCCAGCAGCTCTCTGAGGGAGCTGTTTTTT	CASSSLRELFF